The 6 T cell receptor beta chains below were found in one sample sequenced in a study of T cells in Graves' hyperthyroidism and ophthalmopathy. TCR beta CDR3 sequences were amplified from RNA transcripts. A set of HTBI primers served as the primers for a first-round RT-PCR of the TCR CDR3. TCRdb passed the multiplex PCR reads through MiXCR, listing each CDR3 protein once. Among around 600,000 distinct CDR3 sequences, approximately 15% were seen once, and the ten largest hold roughly 7%. Sequencing was done on a sample of blood. These receptors were obtained from a woman aged 18-29 years with Graves' ophthalmopathy.

This clonotype was seen repeatedly, ten times or more. The rearrangement uses TRBV12-3 or TRBV12-4 and TRBJ1-2; 10 bases line up with TRBD1. The CDR3 sequence is 13 residues long. The ends lost 6 bases at V and 4 bases at J; junction bases unmatched: 2. The CDR3 protein is CASRRDRGYGYTF. Here the CDR3 DNA reads TGTGCCAGCAGGCGGGACAGGGGCTATGGCTACACCTTC.

This clonotype was seen a handful of times. This chain joins TRBV7-9 and TRBJ2-1; D unresolved. The V gene's germline CDR1 is SEHNR and CDR2 FQNEAQ (reference sequence). V lost 5 bases to trimming and J lost 8 bases, with 13 bases between them. The CDR3 extends over 13 amino acids. CDR3 protein: CASSTSSLDEQFF. The CDR3 DNA is TGTGCCAGCAGCACCTCCTCGCTCGATGAGCAGTTCTTC. Filled out from reference TRBV7-9 and TRBJ2-1, the complete variable domain reads DTGVSQNPRHKITKRGQNVTFRCDPISEHNRLYWYRQTLGQGPEFLTYFQNEAQLEKSRLLSDRFSAERPKGSFSTLEIQRTEQGDSAMYLCASSTSSLDEQFFGPGTRLTVL.

This clonotype was counted at least ten times. The chain couples TRBV27 to TRBJ2-7; D may be TRBD1 or TRBD2 (5 bases each). V was trimmed by 0 bases and J by 5 bases, leaving 11 bases between them. The CDR3 covers 14 residues. Germline V gene data show CDR1 as MNHEY and CDR2 as SMNVEV (reference sequence). CDR3 protein: CASSLSRGRDEQYF. In nucleotides, the CDR3 is TGTGCCAGCAGTTTATCGAGGGGCAGGGACGAGCAGTACTTC.

This clonotype has ten or more counts. As DNA, the CDR3 is TGTGCCAGCAGCTTAAGGCCAGGGGAGCACTACGAGCAGTACTTC. Amino acid sequence: CASSLRPGEHYEQYF. The rearrangement joins TRBV7-3 to TRBJ2-7; TRBD1 might be the D (6 bases). Per germline, CDR1 SGHTA and CDR2 FQGTGA. Trimming shortened V by 1 base and J by 3 bases, and 13 bases separated the two germline ends. This CDR3 spans 15 amino acids.

This clonotype came up a few times. V and J are TRBV27 and TRBJ2-3; weak D call: TRBD2 (5 bases). This CDR3 is built from 12 residues. V lost 6 bases and J lost 6, with 10 bases in between. Germline V gene sequence: CDR1 MNHEY, CDR2 SMNVEV (reference sequence). The chain's CDR3 is CASSFGLDTQYF. The CDR3 region has the DNA TGTGCCAGCAGCTTCGGACTGGATACGCAGTATTTT.

This clonotype was detected many times. The genes are TRBV7-6 and TRBJ1-1, with no clear D. Germline-derived CDR1 and CDR2 are SGHVS and FNYEAQ. CDR3 length: 13 residues. The V end was cut by 5 bases, the J end by 3 bases, with 10 bases between. CDR3 DNA sequence: TGTGCCAGCAGCCTTCATAAAGACACTGAAGCTTTCTTT. Protein product: CASSLHKDTEAFF.